The clone carrying this T cell receptor (beta chain) was counted a single time. Its antigen is not known. Germline loops: CDR1 SGDLS, CDR2 YYNGEE. The V gene lost 3 bases and the J gene lost 4 bases, with 13 bases spanning the gap. There are 15 residues in the CDR3. This entry is derived from a study of T cell clones after liver transplantation. About the study: Samples came from ITN030ST, which attempted immunosuppression withdrawal within 2 years of liver transplantation. Study-level results: These preliminary findings come from unstandardized post-transplant sampling times. A larger donor-reactive than third-party decline suggested partial antigen-specific deletion.

Profiled with immunoSEQ multiplex PCR; TCRdb holds only in-frame clones, not every one. The sample lists 50,000 or so clones, 65% to 80% occurring once. V gene TRBV9 combines with J gene TRBJ2-2; D may correspond to TRBD1 or TRBD2 (5 bases each). The sample consisted of CD4+ T cells from blood, taken approximately 52 months after liver transplant. This sequence originates from a human patient who received a liver transplant. The graft donor may have given rise to some T cells. CDR3 DNA sequence: TGTGCCAGCAGCGCGGGCCGGGACCCCACCGGGGAGCTGTTTTTT. Translated: CASSAGRDPTGELFF.